This T cell receptor beta chain was found in a study of T cells after yellow fever vaccination. Universal primer sites and UMIs were introduced during 5'RACE template-switching synthesis of TCR cDNA. TCRdb redid the calling of the 5' RACE reads with MiXCR, one entry per CDR3 protein. This sample has some 350,000 distinct CDR3 sequences; over 8% occur once, and the top ten carry roughly 18%. The CDR3 is 13 amino acids. Germline V gene sequence: CDR1 SSHAT, CDR2 FNYEAQ (reference sequence). At least ten counts were recorded for this clonotype. This rearrangement joins TRBV7-7 to TRBJ2-2, with D perhaps TRBD1 or TRBD2 (6 bases each). Sequencing was performed on PBMCs, taken on the day of the first yellow fever vaccination. The clonotype comes from a man aged 18 to 29 who received the YFV17D yellow fever vaccine. CDR3 in amino acids: CASAPGATGELFF. The CDR3 DNA sequence: TGTGCTAGCGCCCCGGGGGCCACCGGGGAGCTGTTTTTT.